This TCR beta chain stems from a study of T cell repertoires in cytomegalovirus infection. Each CDR3 protein gets one entry after TCRdb re-called the reads with MiXCR. The table shows roughly 240,000 distinct CDR3 sequences, with roughly 6.5% occurring only once. This clonotype was counted ten times or more. The CDR3 is 20 residues long. V shed 0 bases and J 2 bases; nucleotides not matched to a gene: 21. In germline, CDR1 is SQVTM, CDR2 ANQGSEA. The chain has TRBV29-1 and TRBJ1-2, with TRBD1 identical over 7 bases. The clonotype comes from a human donor in good health (CMV status not recorded). Some clones in this sample may be carry-over from other donors' samples. Material for sequencing was PBMCs. The DNA of the CDR3 is TGCAGCGTTGAAGATCGTTGGGGACAGACGCCCACAGGGTTCAACTATGGCTACACCTTC. Translation gives CSVEDRWGQTPTGFNYGYTF.